These T cell receptor beta chains were read from a single sample in a study of OX40 agonist ivuxolimab in advanced cancers. The repertoire was sequenced with immunoSEQ multiplex PCR; TCRdb's copy has only in-frame clones and lacks some. The sample consists of some 27,000 clones, 90% of them appearing once. Material: CD4+ or CD8+ T cells sorted from blood, obtained in a trial of the OX40 agonist ivuxolimab. These TCRs come from an adult with an advanced solid tumor such as melanoma, head and neck, liver or kidney cancer. The CDR3 runs from the conserved cysteine through the conserved F or W. Fields, in order: V gene, D gene, J gene, clone size, CDR3 protein. A D gene is named only where the DNA matches it firmly. For some rows the clone size is stated as once, few or many, or as a class when expanded; others skip it.

v_call: TRBV7-2; d_call: -; j_call: TRBJ1-1; clone_size: -; cdr3_aa: CASSLGRGRNTEAFF
v_call: TRBV5-4; d_call: -; j_call: TRBJ2-3; clone_size: -; cdr3_aa: CASSFGSDTQYF
v_call: TRBV20-1; d_call: -; j_call: TRBJ2-3; clone_size: -; cdr3_aa: CSARVGDTQYF
v_call: TRBV11-2; d_call: -; j_call: TRBJ1-2; clone_size: -; cdr3_aa: CASGYGAGANYGYTF
v_call: TRBV9; d_call: -; j_call: TRBJ2-7; clone_size: -; cdr3_aa: CASSVGRSAYEQYF
v_call: TRBV15; d_call: TRBD2; j_call: TRBJ2-7; clone_size: -; cdr3_aa: CATSSGQREIYEQYF
v_call: TRBV6-4; d_call: -; j_call: TRBJ1-6; clone_size: -; cdr3_aa: CASSDDVGALHF
v_call: TRBV5-6; d_call: -; j_call: TRBJ1-1; clone_size: -; cdr3_aa: CASREGQNTEAFF
v_call: TRBV5-1; d_call: TRBD1; j_call: TRBJ2-1; clone_size: -; cdr3_aa: CASSFGTGGYNEQFF
v_call: TRBV5-1; d_call: TRBD1; j_call: TRBJ2-7; clone_size: once; cdr3_aa: CASSLGQGNEQYF
v_call: TRBV7-9; d_call: TRBD1; j_call: TRBJ2-5; clone_size: -; cdr3_aa: CASSSGLTGGDATQYF
v_call: TRBV9; d_call: -; j_call: TRBJ2-2; clone_size: -; cdr3_aa: CASSSRAGELFF
v_call: TRBV9; d_call: TRBD2; j_call: TRBJ2-7; clone_size: -; cdr3_aa: CASSELPGLAGHEQYF
v_call: TRBV7-9; d_call: TRBD1; j_call: TRBJ1-1; clone_size: -; cdr3_aa: CASSLAGRGVSIAEAFF
v_call: TRBV15; d_call: TRBD1; j_call: TRBJ2-1; clone_size: once; cdr3_aa: CATSPTRGSSYNEQFF
v_call: TRBV7-8; d_call: -; j_call: TRBJ2-7; clone_size: -; cdr3_aa: CASSLARLPGEQYF
v_call: TRBV28; d_call: -; j_call: TRBJ2-1; clone_size: -; cdr3_aa: CASSPPTNYNEQFF
v_call: TRBV7-8; d_call: TRBD2; j_call: TRBJ2-2; clone_size: -; cdr3_aa: CASSFLAGDTGELFF
v_call: TRBV10-1; d_call: TRBD2; j_call: TRBJ2-1; clone_size: -; cdr3_aa: CASSAVAGASNEQFF
v_call: TRBV30; d_call: TRBD1; j_call: TRBJ2-7; clone_size: -; cdr3_aa: CAWNLGTGAYEQYF
v_call: TRBV5-6; d_call: -; j_call: TRBJ1-1; clone_size: -; cdr3_aa: CASNPQGFTEAFF
v_call: TRBV10-3; d_call: TRBD1; j_call: TRBJ2-7; clone_size: -; cdr3_aa: CAISRWEQGSHEQYF